A selection of T cell receptor beta chains follows, all from one sample in a study of shared clonotypes between healthy human individuals. Assay: immunoSEQ multiplex PCR; the TCRdb copy retains only in-frame clones and omits some. Of 950,000 to 1,100,000 clones detected, approximately 80% appear once; the ten largest clones hold more than 0.55%. Sequencing was performed on memory CD4+ T cells from PBMCs. The receptors shown here come from a man between 18 and 35 years old in good health. Some clones in this sample may be carry-over from other donors' samples. Both conserved end residues are part of each CDR3. D genes are given only for firm matches. Rows may omit the clone size; those that give it use once, few, many or a size class.

V gene,J gene,D gene,clone size,CDR3 protein,CDR3 DNA
TRBV27,TRBJ1-2,-,few,CASSLGVGVSGYTF,TGTGCCAGCAGTTTAGGAGTAGGGGTTAGTGGCTACACCTTC
TRBV28,TRBJ2-3,TRBD2,-,CASSFSGREGTDTQYF,TGTGCCAGCAGTTTTAGCGGGAGGGAAGGAACAGATACGCAGTATTTT
TRBV27,TRBJ1-2,-,few,CASSLARGYGYTF,TGTGCCAGCAGTTTAGCCAGGGGATATGGCTACACCTTC
TRBV6-1,TRBJ1-5,-,-,CASSEGQGTRQPQHF,TGTGCCAGCAGTGAAGGGCAGGGGACGCGTCAGCCCCAGCATTTT
TRBV5-6,TRBJ2-1,-,-,CASSVRRPQMNEQFF,TGTGCCAGCAGCGTCCGGAGACCCCAGATGAATGAGCAGTTCTTC
TRBV19,TRBJ2-3,-,many,CASSIQGLIDTQYF,TGTGCCAGTAGTATCCAGGGATTGATAGATACGCAGTATTTT
TRBV29-1,TRBJ1-2,-,-,CSGGSDYGYTF,TGCAGCGGGGGGTCGGACTATGGCTACACCTTC
TRBV7-3,TRBJ2-5,-,-,CASSLALGRQETQYF,TGTGCCAGCAGCTTAGCATTGGGTAGACAAGAGACCCAGTACTTC
TRBV14,TRBJ1-5,-,once,CARGVRPGDNKPGQPQHF,TGTGCCAGAGGCGTTCGCCCGGGGGATAATAAGCCGGGTCAGCCCCAGCATTTT
TRBV28,TRBJ2-5,-,-,CASSFGDPGRKTQYF,TGTGCCAGCAGTTTCGGGGATCCAGGGAGAAAGACCCAGTACTTC
TRBV5-1,TRBJ2-4,TRBD1,-,CASSKQGEVNIQYF,TGCGCCAGCAGCAAACAGGGGGAGGTAAACATTCAGTACTTC
TRBV25-1,TRBJ1-1,TRBD1,-,CASSESGTVLNTEAFF,TGTGCCAGCAGTGAATCCGGGACAGTACTGAACACTGAAGCTTTCTTT
TRBV28,TRBJ1-1,-,-,CASRPLEGRGTEAFF,TGTGCCAGCAGGCCCCTTGAGGGACGAGGCACTGAAGCTTTCTTT
TRBV10-3,TRBJ1-2,TRBD1,once,CAIRPDRGEYGYTF,TGTGCCATCAGACCGGACAGGGGAGAATATGGCTACACCTTC
TRBV10-1,TRBJ1-3,-,few,CARARQAHSGNTIYF,TGCGCCAGGGCTCGACAGGCCCACTCTGGAAACACCATATATTTT
TRBV4-2,TRBJ1-3,-,-,CASSQGGFSGNTIYF,TGTGCCAGCAGCCAGGGGGGGTTCTCTGGAAACACCATATATTTT
TRBV11-2,TRBJ1-4,-,-,CASGSEGRFNEKLFF,TGTGCCAGCGGTTCCGAAGGCCGATTTAATGAAAAACTGTTTTTT
TRBV2,TRBJ1-5,TRBD1,-,CASRGQGGYQPQHF,TGTGCCAGCAGAGGACAGGGCGGATATCAGCCCCAGCATTTT
TRBV7-7,TRBJ2-2,-,few,CASSASENSNTGELFF,TGTGCCAGCAGCGCCTCAGAGAACTCGAACACCGGGGAGCTGTTTTTT
TRBV19,TRBJ1-1,TRBD1,once,CASSRSTGGVTEAFF,TGTGCCAGTAGTAGGTCGACAGGGGGCGTCACTGAAGCTTTCTTT
TRBV4-3,TRBJ2-6,-,-,CASSRVTGPSSGANVLTF,TGCGCCAGCAGCCGCGTCACAGGGCCAAGCTCTGGGGCCAACGTCCTGACTTTC
TRBV5-6,TRBJ2-7,TRBD1,-,CASSVVRGSHEQYF,TGTGCCAGCAGTGTTGTCAGGGGGTCCCACGAGCAGTACTTC